This T cell receptor beta chain was observed in a study of T cell responses to AZD1222 COVID-19 vaccine. Study-level findings and limits: Among spike-specific TCRs, nearly half reportedly target unmutated variant regions. Spike-specific TCRs gained breadth and depth after people received two AZD1222 doses. There were mostly white British donors and more females than males, and clonal diversity was possibly underestimated.

A remark on this clone: Its antigen remains unknown.

The CDR3 has 14 amino acids. Trimming left V 7 bases short and J 4 bases short, with 16 bases between. Germline CDR1 MDHEN, CDR2 SYDVKM. TCRdb's copy holds only in-frame clones and misses some; the assay was immunoSEQ multiplex PCR. The sample has more than 150,000 clones, about nine tenths seen once; the top ten hold roughly 6%. This clonotype was sampled from an adult in good health. The material was peripheral blood, obtained on day 0 of AZD1222 vaccination. The chain recombines TRBV28 with TRBJ1-2, with D perhaps matching TRBD1 (5 bases). The CDR3 is CASTSGAVLYGYTF. CDR3 bases: TGTGCCAGCACCAGTGGGGCCGTTCTCTATGGCTACACCTTC.